Included here is one T cell receptor (beta chain) sequence, with context. Its matching antigen is unknown. Only in-frame clones appear in the TCRdb table, and some are missing; sequencing was by immunoSEQ multiplex PCR. Of about 18,000 clones in the sample, roughly 90% are singletons; the top ten hold roughly 3.8%. Germline values: CDR1 SGHTS, CDR2 YDEGEE. The CDR3 contains 14 residues. V lost 2 bases and J lost 0, with 9 bases in between. The data derive from a study of T cells in localized non-small cell lung cancer. Study conclusions and caveats: Among the tissues sampled, uninvolved adjacent lung had the highest T cell clonality, above tumor.

Material: peripheral blood, obtained before any cancer treatment. The rearrangement uses TRBV5-8 and TRBJ2-7; D is uncertain. The receptor's source is a male donor older than 55 with stage II squamous cell lung carcinoma. The CDR3 reads CASSFETNSYEQYF. The CDR3 DNA is TGTGCCAGCAGCTTTGAAACAAACTCCTACGAGCAGTACTTC.